What follows is one T cell receptor (beta chain) and its context. What it binds is unknown. Sequenced by immunoSEQ multiplex PCR; TCRdb stores in-frame clones only, minus some. The profile covers more than 100,000 clones, with roughly 91% appearing a single time and 1.2% taken by the ten largest. This CDR3 is 18 amino acids long. V gave up 1 base and J gave up 7 bases; unmatched junction bases: 14. Germline V lookup: CDR1 MGHRA, CDR2 YSYEKL. This record comes from a study of T cell responses to AZD1222 COVID-19 vaccine. Whole-study findings and limits: Spike-specific TCR repertoires showed rising breadth and depth after two AZD1222 doses. Donor demographics were predominantly white British with a female majority; clonal diversity may be underestimated.

The sample consisted of peripheral blood, taken on day 0 of AZD1222 vaccination. The chain uses TRBV4-1 and TRBJ2-1; 9 bases line up with TRBD2. The clonotype was recovered from an adult in good health. The CDR3 protein is CASSQAPGAGGRENEQFF. Written as DNA, the CDR3 is TGCGCCAGCAGCCAAGCCCCGGGGGCGGGGGGGCGTGAGAATGAGCAGTTCTTC.